This is a list of T cell receptor beta chains from one sample in a study of blood T cell repertoires in COVID-19. The repertoire was sequenced with immunoSEQ multiplex PCR; TCRdb's copy has only in-frame clones and lacks some. The profile covers approximately 350,000 clones, with around 80% appearing a single time and around 3% taken by the ten largest. Sequencing was done on a sample of peripheral blood. Receptors originate from a man aged 25-45 years with active or convalescent COVID-19. CDR3s include the opening cysteine and the closing phenylalanine or tryptophan. The order of the fields is J gene, CDR3 length, V gene, D gene, CDR3 DNA, CDR3 protein. A D gene is named only where the DNA matches it firmly.

TRBJ2-5 | 16 | TRBV6-1 | - | TGTGCCAGCAGTGAAGCCCTCCTGGCCCCTTCGAAGACCCAGTACTTC | CASSEALLAPSKTQYF
TRBJ2-3 | 14 | TRBV25-1 | TRBD2 | TGTGCCAGCGATAGCGGGAGGGAGACAGATACGCAGTATTTT | CASDSGRETDTQYF
TRBJ1-2 | 14 | TRBV4-1 | TRBD1 | TGCGCCAGCAGCCAGGGGACAGCCAACTATGGCTACACCTTC | CASSQGTANYGYTF
TRBJ2-7 | 13 | TRBV6-5 | - | TGTGCCAGCAGTTACGCCCAGGCGGGTGAGCAGTACTTC | CASSYAQAGEQYF
TRBJ1-1 | 14 | TRBV2 | - | TGTGCCAGCAGTTTTCGAAGGGGGAACACTGAAGCTTTCTTT | CASSFRRGNTEAFF
TRBJ2-7 | 16 | TRBV27 | TRBD2 | TGTGCCAGCAGTGAGGCGTTGGGAGGGTGGGCCTACGAGCAGTACTTC | CASSEALGGWAYEQYF
TRBJ1-4 | 16 | TRBV11-2 | - | TGTGCCAGCAGCTTAGGTAGGAGAGGGAAAAGTGAAAAACTGTTTTTT | CASSLGRRGKSEKLFF
TRBJ1-1 | 13 | TRBV30 | TRBD1 | TGTGCCTGGGACGGACAGGGGGCAGGTTGGGCTTTCTTT | CAWDGQGAGWAFF
TRBJ1-3 | 16 | TRBV9 | TRBD1 | TGTGCCAGCAGCGTAGAGGGCCAGGGGGCTGGAAACACCATATATTTT | CASSVEGQGAGNTIYF
TRBJ1-1 | 13 | TRBV6-5 | TRBD1 | TGTGCCAGCAGTAGCCGGGACAGGGAGGAAGCTTTCTTT | CASSSRDREEAFF
TRBJ2-1 | 16 | TRBV7-9 | TRBD2 | TGTGCCAGCAGATCGCCCGGGACTAGCGGCCCTAATGAGCAGTTCTTC | CASRSPGTSGPNEQFF